The 14 T cell receptor beta chains in this list originate from one sample, sequenced in a study of shared clonotypes between healthy human individuals. Only CD45RO-negative cells positively selected for CCR7 counted as naive CD8 cells, so terminally differentiated effector memory CD45RA+ cells were excluded. Clones were read by immunoSEQ multiplex PCR, and TCRdb kept only the in-frame ones, dropping some. The top ten hold more than 1.5% of the sample, which has around 2.1 million clones, 85% to 95% seen once. The sequencing sample was made of naive CD8+ T cells from PBMCs. All receptors come from a man aged 18 to 30 in good health. Some clones in this sample may be carry-over from other donors' samples.

CDR3 residues: CASSFGTSSYEQYF. Here the CDR3 DNA reads TGTGCCAGCAGCTTCGGGACGAGCTCCTACGAGCAGTACTTC. J is TRBJ2-7 and V is TRBV7-6; D possibly matches TRBD1 or TRBD2 (5 bases each). The V end lost 3 bases, the J end lost 0 bases, and 9 bases lay between the germline ends. The CDR3 consists of 14 residues. The germline CDR1 and CDR2 sequences are SGHVS and FNYEAQ.

The chain combines TRBV28 with TRBJ1-6; D is undetermined. The germline gives CDR1 MDHEN, CDR2 SYDVKM. Deletions cut 6 bases from V and 8 bases from J, with 8 bases between. The CDR3 covers 12 residues. The CDR3 DNA follows: TGTGCCAGCAGGGGTTGGGATTCACCCCTCCACTTT. Its protein is CASRGWDSPLHF.

The chain links TRBV11-2 to TRBJ1-3; 10 positions agree with TRBD1. CDR1 SGHAT and CDR2 FQNNGV come from the germline V gene. The V gene end was trimmed by 4 bases and the J gene end by 2 bases; junction bases not matched to a gene: 2. This CDR3 has 15 amino acids. The CDR3 protein is CASSWDRGAGNTIYF. The CDR3 bases are TGTGCCAGCAGCTGGGACAGGGGAGCTGGAAACACCATATATTTT.

This clone has just one count. The V gene is TRBV6-5, the J gene TRBJ1-1, with a possible D match to TRBD1 (6 bases). The CDR3 has 13 residues. V lost 2 bases and J 4 bases, leaving 8 bases between the germline ends. Germline values: CDR1 MNHEY, CDR2 SVGAGI. The chain's CDR3 is CASSYGGLTEAFF. In nucleotides, the CDR3 is TGTGCCAGCAGTTACGGGGGGCTCACTGAAGCTTTCTTT.

As regards this clone: In the same sample, other DNA sequences code for this CDR3. This chain uses TRBV27 with TRBJ2-7; D unclear. The V and J ends lost 3 bases and 2 bases respectively, with 8 bases between them. This CDR3 has 13 residues. Germline V gives CDR1 MNHEY, CDR2 SMNVEV (reference sequence). CDR3 nucleotides: TGTGCCAGCAGTTTCGGGCAAACCTACGAGCAGTACTTC. Protein sequence: CASSFGQTYEQYF.

The rearrangement links TRBV28 to TRBJ1-3; D not resolved. Germline V gene sequence: CDR1 MDHEN, CDR2 SYDVKM. With 2 bases removed from V and 0 bases from J, the gap between germline ends came to 8 bases. CDR3 length: 15 amino acids. CDR3 DNA sequence: TGTGCCAGCAGTTTAAGGCAGTACTCTGGAAACACCATATATTTT. This sequence encodes CASSLRQYSGNTIYF. Full variable domain (missing parts from reference TRBV28 and TRBJ1-3): DVKVTQSSRYLVKRTGEKVFLECVQDMDHENMFWYRQDPGLGLRLIYFSYDVKMKEKGDIPEGYSVSREKKERFSLILESASTNQTSMYLCASSLRQYSGNTIYFGEGSWLTVV.

The J gene is TRBJ1-5, the V gene TRBV19, with 7 bases aligning to TRBD1. CDR1 is LNHDA, CDR2 SQIVND, per germline (reference sequence). Trimming removed 7 bases from V and 0 bases from J; junction bases left unmatched: 3. This CDR3 contains 14 residues. Here the CDR3 DNA reads TGTGCCAGTAATACAGGGGATAGCAATCAGCCCCAGCATTTT. Translation gives CASNTGDSNQPQHF.

The chain links TRBV11-2 to TRBJ1-4; a weak D match, TRBD1 (6 bases). Germline lookup yields CDR1 SGHAT and CDR2 FQNNGV. The CDR3 has 15 residues. The V end was cut by 6 bases, the J end by 8 bases, with 19 bases between. The CDR3 region is CASRVGADVGEKLFF. The CDR3, as DNA: TGTGCCAGCAGAGTGGGGGCAGACGTGGGCGAAAAACTGTTTTTT.

This chain uses TRBV7-8 with TRBJ1-5; TRBD1 matches at 8 bases. The CDR3 is 15 amino acids. V was pared by 5 bases and J by 3 bases, with 6 bases of the junction left unmatched. Germline-derived CDR1 and CDR2 are SGHVS and FQNEAQ. CDR3 region: CASSKDRAANQPQHF. CDR3 nucleotides: TGTGCCAGCAGCAAGGACAGGGCCGCCAATCAGCCCCAGCATTTT.

The V call is TRBV10-3, the J call TRBJ2-7; a weak D match, TRBD1 (5 bases). The germline V gene has CDR1 ENHRY and CDR2 SYGVKD. The CDR3 is 16 amino acids. Trimming removed 6 bases from V and 0 bases from J, with 18 bases in between. CDR3: CAIRAGWQGSSYEQYF. The CDR3, as DNA: TGTGCCATCAGGGCAGGGTGGCAGGGAAGCTCCTACGAGCAGTACTTC.

V and J are TRBV13 and TRBJ2-7; 8 bases are shared with TRBD1. Looked up from germline, CDR1 is PRHDT and CDR2 is FYEKMQ (reference sequence). There are 15 residues in the CDR3. Trimming removed 5 bases from V and 0 bases from J; junction bases left unmatched: 6. The CDR3 bases are TGTGCCAGCAGCACCGCGGGGACAGGCTCCTACGAGCAGTACTTC. Translation: CASSTAGTGSYEQYF.

The V call is TRBV6-5, the J call TRBJ2-5, with D perhaps given as TRBD1 or TRBD2 (5 bases each). V gave up 3 bases and J gave up 0 bases, with 11 bases separating them. In germline, CDR1 is MNHEY, CDR2 SVGAGI. The CDR3 spans 15 residues. Here the CDR3 reads CASSYRGTYQETQYF. In DNA form, the CDR3 reads TGTGCCAGCAGTTATCGGGGCACGTACCAAGAGACCCAGTACTTC.

The chain links TRBV27 to TRBJ2-7; D might be TRBD2 (6 bases). V was pared by 10 bases and J by 3 bases, with 25 bases between. The CDR3 is made up of 16 amino acids. Germline V gives CDR1 MNHEY, CDR2 SMNVEV (reference sequence). CDR3 nucleotides: TGTGCCACCCAATCCGGTTCCGGGACGGGAGTCTACGAGCAGTACTTC. It encodes CATQSGSGTGVYEQYF.

The rearrangement uses TRBV7-9 and TRBJ2-7, with 9 bases lining up with TRBD2. V gave up 8 bases and J gave up 4 bases; unmatched junction bases: 6. Germline V lookup: CDR1 SEHNR, CDR2 FQNEAQ (reference sequence). The CDR3 runs 13 residues. This CDR3 is CASVLAGFYEQYF. The CDR3 DNA reads TGTGCCAGCGTACTAGCGGGTTTTTACGAGCAGTACTTC.